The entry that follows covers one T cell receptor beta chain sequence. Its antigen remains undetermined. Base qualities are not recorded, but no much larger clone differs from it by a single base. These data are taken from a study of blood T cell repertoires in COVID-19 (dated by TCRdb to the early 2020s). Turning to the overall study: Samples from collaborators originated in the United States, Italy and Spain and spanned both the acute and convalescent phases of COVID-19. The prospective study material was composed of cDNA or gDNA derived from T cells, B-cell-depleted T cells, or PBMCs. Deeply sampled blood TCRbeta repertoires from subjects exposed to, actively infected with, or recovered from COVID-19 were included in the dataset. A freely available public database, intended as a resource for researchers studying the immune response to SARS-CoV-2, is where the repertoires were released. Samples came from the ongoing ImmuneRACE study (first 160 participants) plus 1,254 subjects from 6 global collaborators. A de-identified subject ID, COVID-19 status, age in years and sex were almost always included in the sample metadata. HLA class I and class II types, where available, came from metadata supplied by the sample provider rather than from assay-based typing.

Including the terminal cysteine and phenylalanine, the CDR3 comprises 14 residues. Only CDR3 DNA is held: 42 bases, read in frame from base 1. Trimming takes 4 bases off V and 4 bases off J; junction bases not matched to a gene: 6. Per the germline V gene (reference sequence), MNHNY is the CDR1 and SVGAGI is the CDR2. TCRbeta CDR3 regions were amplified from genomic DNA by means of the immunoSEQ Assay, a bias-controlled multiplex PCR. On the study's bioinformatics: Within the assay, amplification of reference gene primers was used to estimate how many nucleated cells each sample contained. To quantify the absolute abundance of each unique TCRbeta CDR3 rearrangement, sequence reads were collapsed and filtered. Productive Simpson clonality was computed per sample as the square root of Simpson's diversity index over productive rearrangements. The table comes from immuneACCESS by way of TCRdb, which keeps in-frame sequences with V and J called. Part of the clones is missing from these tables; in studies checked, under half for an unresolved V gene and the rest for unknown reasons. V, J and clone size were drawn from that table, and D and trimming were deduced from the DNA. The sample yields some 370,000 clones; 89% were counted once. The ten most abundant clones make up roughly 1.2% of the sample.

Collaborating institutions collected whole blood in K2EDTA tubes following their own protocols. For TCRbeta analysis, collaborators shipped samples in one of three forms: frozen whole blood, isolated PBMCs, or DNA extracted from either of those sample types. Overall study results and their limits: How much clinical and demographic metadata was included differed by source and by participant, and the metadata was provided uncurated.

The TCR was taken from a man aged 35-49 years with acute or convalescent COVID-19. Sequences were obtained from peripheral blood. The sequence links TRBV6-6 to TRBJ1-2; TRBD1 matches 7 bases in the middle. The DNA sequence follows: TGTGCCAGCAGTTTCGGGACAGCAATCTATGGCTACACCTTC. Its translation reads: CASSFGTAIYGYTF.